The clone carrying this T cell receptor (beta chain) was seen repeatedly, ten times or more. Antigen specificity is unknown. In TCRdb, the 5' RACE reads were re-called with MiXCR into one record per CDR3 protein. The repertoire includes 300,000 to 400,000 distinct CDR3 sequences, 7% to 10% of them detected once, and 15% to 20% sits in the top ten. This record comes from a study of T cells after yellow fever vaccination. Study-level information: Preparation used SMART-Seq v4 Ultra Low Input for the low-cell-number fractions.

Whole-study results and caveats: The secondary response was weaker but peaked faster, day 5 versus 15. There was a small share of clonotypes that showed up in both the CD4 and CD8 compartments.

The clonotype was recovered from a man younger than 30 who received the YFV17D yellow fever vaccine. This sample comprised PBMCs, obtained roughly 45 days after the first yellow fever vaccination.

CDR3 sequence reads: CASSPDAAYNEQFF. The CDR3 bases are TGTGCCAGCAGCCCGGACGCGGCTTACAATGAGCAGTTCTTC. The rearrangement uses TRBV5-6 and TRBJ2-1, with D uncertain. There are 14 residues in the CDR3. Trimming took off 4 bases at V and 4 bases at J, with 12 bases between the two ends. Germline CDR1 is SGHDT and CDR2 is YYEEEE.